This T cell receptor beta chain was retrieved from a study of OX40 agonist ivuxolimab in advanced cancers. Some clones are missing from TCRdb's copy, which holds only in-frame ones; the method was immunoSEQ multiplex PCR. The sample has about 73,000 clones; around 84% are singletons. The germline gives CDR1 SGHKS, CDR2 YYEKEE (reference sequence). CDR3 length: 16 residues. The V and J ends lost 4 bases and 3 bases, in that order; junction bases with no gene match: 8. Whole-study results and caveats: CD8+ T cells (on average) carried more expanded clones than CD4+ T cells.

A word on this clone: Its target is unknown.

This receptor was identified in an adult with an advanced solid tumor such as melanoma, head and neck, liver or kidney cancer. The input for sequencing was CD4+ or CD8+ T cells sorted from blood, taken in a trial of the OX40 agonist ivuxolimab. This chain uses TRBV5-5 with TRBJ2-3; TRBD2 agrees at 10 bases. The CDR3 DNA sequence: TGTGCCAGCAGCCTGGAGGATAGCGGGAGGACAGATACGCAGTATTTT. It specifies CASSLEDSGRTDTQYF.